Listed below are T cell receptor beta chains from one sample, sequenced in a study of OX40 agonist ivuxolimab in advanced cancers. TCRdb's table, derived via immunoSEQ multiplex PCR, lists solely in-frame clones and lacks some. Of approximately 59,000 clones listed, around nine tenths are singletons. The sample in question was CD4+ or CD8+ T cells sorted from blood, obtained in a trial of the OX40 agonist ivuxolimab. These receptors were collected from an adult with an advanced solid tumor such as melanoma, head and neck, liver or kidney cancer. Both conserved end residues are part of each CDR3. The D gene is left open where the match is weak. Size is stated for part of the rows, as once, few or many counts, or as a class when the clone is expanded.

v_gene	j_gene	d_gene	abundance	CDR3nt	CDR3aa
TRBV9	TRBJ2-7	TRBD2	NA	TGTGCCAGCAGCGCGAGGGGACTAGCAGGGGCTTCCGAGCAGTACTTC	CASSARGLAGASEQYF
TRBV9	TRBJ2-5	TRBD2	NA	TGTGCCAGCAGCGTAGCTACGGGGGGGACCCAGTACTTC	CASSVATGGTQYF
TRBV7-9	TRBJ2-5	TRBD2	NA	TGTGCCAGCAGCTTAGTCGTTAGCGGGGGGAGTGAGACCCAGTACTTC	CASSLVVSGGSETQYF
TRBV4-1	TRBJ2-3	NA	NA	TGCGCCAGCAGCCTTAGAGCGGACACAGATACGCAGTATTTT	CASSLRADTDTQYF
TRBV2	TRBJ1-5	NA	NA	TGTGCCAGCACCCAGGGGTCCGGTAGCAATCAGCCCCAGCATTTT	CASTQGSGSNQPQHF
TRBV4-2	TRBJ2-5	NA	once	TGTGCCAGCAGCGGCACCGGGACTCAAGAGACCCAGTACTTC	CASSGTGTQETQYF
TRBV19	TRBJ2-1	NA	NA	TGTGCCAGTTCCTTGGGCAGGGTGAATGAGCAGTTCTTC	CASSLGRVNEQFF
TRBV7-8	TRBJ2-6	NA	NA	TGTGCCAGCAGCTTAGAGGATTGGGTCGGGGCCAACGTCCTGACTTTC	CASSLEDWVGANVLTF
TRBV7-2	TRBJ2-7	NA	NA	TGTGCCAGCAGCTCACGATCGGAATCCGAGCAGTACTTC	CASSSRSESEQYF
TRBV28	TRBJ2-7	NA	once	TGTGCCAGCACCCCCGGTGGGGGTATCCACGAGCAGTACTTC	CASTPGGGIHEQYF